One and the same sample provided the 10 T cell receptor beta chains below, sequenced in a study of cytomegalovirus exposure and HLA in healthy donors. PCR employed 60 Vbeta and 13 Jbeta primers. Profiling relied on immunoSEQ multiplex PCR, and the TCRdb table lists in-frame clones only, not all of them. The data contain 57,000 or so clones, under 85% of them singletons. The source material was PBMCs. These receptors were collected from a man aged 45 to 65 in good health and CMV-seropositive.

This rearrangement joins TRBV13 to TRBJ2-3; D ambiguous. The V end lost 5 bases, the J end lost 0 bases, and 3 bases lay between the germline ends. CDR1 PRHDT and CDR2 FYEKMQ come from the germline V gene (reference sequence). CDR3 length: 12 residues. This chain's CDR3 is CASSLSTDTQYF. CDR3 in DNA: TGTGCCAGCAGCCTTAGCACAGATACGCAGTATTTT.

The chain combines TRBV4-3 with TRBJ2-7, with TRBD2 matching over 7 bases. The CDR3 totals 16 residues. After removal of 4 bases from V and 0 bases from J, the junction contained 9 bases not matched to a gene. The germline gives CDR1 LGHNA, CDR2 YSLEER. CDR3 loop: CASSPEPSGDSYEQYF. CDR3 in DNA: TGCGCCAGCAGCCCAGAACCCAGCGGGGACTCCTACGAGCAGTACTTC.

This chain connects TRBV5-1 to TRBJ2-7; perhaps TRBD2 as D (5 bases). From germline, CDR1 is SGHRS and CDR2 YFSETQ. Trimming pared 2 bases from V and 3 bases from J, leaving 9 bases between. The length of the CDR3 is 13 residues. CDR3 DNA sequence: TGCGCCAGCAGCTTTAGCGAGGGCTACGAGCAGTACTTC. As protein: CASSFSEGYEQYF.

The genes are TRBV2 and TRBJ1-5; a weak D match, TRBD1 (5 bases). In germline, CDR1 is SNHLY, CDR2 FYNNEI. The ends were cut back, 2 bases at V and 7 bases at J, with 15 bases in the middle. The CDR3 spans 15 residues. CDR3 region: CASSENLGGGQPQHF. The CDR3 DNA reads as TGTGCCAGCAGTGAAAATCTGGGGGGAGGACAGCCCCAGCATTTT.

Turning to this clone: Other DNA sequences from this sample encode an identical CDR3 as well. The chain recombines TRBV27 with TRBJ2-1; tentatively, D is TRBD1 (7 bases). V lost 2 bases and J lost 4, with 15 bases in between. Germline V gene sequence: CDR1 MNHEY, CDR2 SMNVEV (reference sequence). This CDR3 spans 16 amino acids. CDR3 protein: CASSLVGGTAYNEQFF. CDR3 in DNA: TGTGCCAGCAGTTTAGTCGGCGGGACAGCTTACAATGAGCAGTTCTTC.

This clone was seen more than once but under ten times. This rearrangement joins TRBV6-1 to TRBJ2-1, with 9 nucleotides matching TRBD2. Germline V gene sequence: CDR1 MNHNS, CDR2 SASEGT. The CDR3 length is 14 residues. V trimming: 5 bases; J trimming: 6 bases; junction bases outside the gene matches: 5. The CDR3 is CASSTGLARNEQFF. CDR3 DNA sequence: TGTGCCAGCAGTACGGGACTAGCTCGCAATGAGCAGTTCTTC.

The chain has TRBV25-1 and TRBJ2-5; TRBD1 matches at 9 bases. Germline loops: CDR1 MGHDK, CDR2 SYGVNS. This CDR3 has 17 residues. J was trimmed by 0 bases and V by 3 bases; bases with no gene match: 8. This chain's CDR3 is CASSDLTGGPYQETQYF. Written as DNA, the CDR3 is TGTGCCAGCAGTGACCTCACAGGGGGCCCGTACCAAGAGACCCAGTACTTC. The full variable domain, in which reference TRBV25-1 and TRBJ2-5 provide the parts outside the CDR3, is EADIYQTPRYLVIGTGKKITLECSQTMGHDKMYWYQQDPGMELHLIHYSYGVNSTEKGDLSSESTVSRIRTEHFPLTLESARPSHTSQYLCASSDLTGGPYQETQYFGPGTRLLVL.

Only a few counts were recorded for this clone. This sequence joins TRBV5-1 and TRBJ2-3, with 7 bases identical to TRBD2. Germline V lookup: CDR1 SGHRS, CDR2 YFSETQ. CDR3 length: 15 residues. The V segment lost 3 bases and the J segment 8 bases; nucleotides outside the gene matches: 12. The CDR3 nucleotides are TGCGCCAGCAGCTGGGGGGGTACTAGCTCCAGTACGCAGTATTTT. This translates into CASSWGGTSSSTQYF.

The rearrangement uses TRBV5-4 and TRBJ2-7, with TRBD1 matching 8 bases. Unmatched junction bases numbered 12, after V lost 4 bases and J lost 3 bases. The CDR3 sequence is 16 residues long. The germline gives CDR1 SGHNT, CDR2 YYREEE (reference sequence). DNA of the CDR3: TGTGCCAGCAGCCCCCAGCCGGGACAGGCGGTCTACGAGCAGTACTTC. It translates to CASSPQPGQAVYEQYF.

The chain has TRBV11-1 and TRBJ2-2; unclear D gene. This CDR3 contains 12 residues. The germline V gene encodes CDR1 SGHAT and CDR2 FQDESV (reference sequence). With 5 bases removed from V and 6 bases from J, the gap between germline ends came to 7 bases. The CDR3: CASSLPPGELFF. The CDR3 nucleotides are TGTGCCAGCAGCCTCCCTCCCGGGGAGCTGTTTTTT.